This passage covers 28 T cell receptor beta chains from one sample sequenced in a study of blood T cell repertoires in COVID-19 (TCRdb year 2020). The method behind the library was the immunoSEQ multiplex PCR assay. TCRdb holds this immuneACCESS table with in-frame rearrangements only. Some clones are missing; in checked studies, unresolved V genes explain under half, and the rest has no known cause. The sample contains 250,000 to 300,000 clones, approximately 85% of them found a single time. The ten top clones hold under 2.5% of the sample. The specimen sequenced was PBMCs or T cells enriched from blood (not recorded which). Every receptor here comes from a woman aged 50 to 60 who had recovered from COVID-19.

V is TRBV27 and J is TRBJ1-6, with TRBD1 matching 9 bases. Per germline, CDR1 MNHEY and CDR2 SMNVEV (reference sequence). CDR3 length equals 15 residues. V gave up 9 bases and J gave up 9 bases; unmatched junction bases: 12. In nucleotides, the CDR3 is TGTGCCAGTCGAGCACCGGGACAGGGAAGTTCACCCCTCCACTTT. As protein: CASRAPGQGSSPLHF.

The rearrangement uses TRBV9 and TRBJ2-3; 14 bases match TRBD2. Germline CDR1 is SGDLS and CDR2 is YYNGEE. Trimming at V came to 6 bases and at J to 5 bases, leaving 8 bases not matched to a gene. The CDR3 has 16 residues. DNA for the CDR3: TGTGCCAGCACCCTGACGGGACTAGCGGGAGAAGATACGCAGTATTTT. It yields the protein CASTLTGLAGEDTQYF.

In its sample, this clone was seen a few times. CDR3 in amino acids: CATSRGREARGTEAFF. CDR3 nucleotide sequence: TGTGCCACCAGCAGAGGTAGGGAGGCGCGTGGCACTGAAGCTTTCTTT. The chain has TRBV15 and TRBJ1-1; no firm D call. V was clipped by 1 base and J by 4 bases, with 16 bases between them. The CDR3 loop spans 16 amino acids. CDR1 LNHNV and CDR2 YYDKDF come from the germline V gene (reference sequence).

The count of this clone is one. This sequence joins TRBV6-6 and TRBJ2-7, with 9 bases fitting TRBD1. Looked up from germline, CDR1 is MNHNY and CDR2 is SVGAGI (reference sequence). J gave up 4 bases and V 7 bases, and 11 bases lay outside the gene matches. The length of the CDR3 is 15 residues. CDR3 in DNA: TGTGCCAGCACGACGCCTCGGGACAGGGATTACGAGCAGTACTTC. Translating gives CASTTPRDRDYEQYF.

The CDR3 DNA follows: TGTGCCACCATGGGAGTGAACACTGAAGCTTTCTTT. The encoded protein is CATMGVNTEAFF. The chain has TRBV7-9 and TRBJ1-1; D call uncertain. Per the germline V gene, CDR1 is SEHNR and CDR2 is FQNEAQ (reference sequence). Trimming shortened V by 10 bases and J by 0 bases, and 9 bases separated the two germline ends. There are 12 residues in the CDR3.

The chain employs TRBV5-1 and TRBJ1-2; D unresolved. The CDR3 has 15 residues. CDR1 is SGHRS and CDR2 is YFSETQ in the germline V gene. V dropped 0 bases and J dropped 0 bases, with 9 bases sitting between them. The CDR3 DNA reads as TGCGCCAGCAGCTTGGATGCAGGCGCTAACTATGGCTACACCTTC. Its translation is CASSLDAGANYGYTF.

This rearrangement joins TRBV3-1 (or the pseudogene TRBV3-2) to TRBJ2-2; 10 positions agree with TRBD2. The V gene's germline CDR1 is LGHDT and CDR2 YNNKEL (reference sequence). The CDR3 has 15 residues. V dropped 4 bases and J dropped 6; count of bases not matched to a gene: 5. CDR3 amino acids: CASSLEGLASGELFF. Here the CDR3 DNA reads TGTGCCAGCAGCCTCGAGGGACTAGCGTCCGGGGAGCTGTTTTTT.

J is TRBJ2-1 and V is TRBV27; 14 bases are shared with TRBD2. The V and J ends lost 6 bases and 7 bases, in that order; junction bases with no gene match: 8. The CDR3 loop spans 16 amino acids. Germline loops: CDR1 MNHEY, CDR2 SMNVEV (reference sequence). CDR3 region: CASSFRLAGGANEQFF. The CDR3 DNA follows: TGTGCCAGCAGCTTCAGACTAGCGGGAGGGGCGAATGAGCAGTTCTTC.

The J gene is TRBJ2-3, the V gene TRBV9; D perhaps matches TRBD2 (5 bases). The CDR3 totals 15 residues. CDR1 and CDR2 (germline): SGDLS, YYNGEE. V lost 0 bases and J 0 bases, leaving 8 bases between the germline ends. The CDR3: CASSVGASSTDTQYF. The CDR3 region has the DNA TGTGCCAGCAGCGTAGGGGCTAGCAGCACAGATACGCAGTATTTT.

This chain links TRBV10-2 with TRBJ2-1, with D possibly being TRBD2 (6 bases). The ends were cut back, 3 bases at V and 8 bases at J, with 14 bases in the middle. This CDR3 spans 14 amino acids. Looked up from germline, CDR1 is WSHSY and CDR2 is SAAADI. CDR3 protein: CASSDGRIDDEQFF. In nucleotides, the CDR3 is TGCGCCAGCAGTGACGGGAGAATCGACGATGAGCAGTTCTTC.

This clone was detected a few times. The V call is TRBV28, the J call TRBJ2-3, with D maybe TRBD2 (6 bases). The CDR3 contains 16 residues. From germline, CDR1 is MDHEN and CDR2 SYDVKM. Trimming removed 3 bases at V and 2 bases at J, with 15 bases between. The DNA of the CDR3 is TGTGCCAGCAGTTTCCCCGAGGAGGGAGACACAGATACGCAGTATTTT. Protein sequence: CASSFPEEGDTDTQYF.

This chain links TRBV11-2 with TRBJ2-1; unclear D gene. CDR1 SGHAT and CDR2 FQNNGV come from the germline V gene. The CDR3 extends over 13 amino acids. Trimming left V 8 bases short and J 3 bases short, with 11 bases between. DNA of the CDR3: TGTGCCAGCTCTGGGCAGATCTACAATGAGCAGTTCTTC. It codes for CASSGQIYNEQFF.

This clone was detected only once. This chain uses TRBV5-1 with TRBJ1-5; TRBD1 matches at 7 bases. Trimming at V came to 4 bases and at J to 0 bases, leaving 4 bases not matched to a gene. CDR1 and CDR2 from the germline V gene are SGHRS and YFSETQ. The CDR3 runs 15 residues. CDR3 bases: TGCGCCAGCAGCCTAGGGACAGATAGCAATCAGCCCCAGCATTTT. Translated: CASSLGTDSNQPQHF. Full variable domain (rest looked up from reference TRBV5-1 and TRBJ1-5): KAGVTQTPRYLIKTRGQQVTLSCSPISGHRSVSWYQQTPGQGLQFLFEYFSETQRNKGNFPGRFSGRQFSNSRSEMNVSTLELGDSALYLCASSLGTDSNQPQHFGDGTRLSIL.

The CDR3 here is CASSFAESYEQYF. For the CDR3, the DNA is TGTGCCAGCAGCTTTGCGGAGTCGTACGAGCAGTACTTC. V and J are TRBV5-5 and TRBJ2-7; no clear D. Trimming stripped 2 bases from V and 4 bases from J, with 10 bases between. Germline CDR1 is SGHKS and CDR2 is YYEKEE (reference sequence). CDR3 length: 13 residues.

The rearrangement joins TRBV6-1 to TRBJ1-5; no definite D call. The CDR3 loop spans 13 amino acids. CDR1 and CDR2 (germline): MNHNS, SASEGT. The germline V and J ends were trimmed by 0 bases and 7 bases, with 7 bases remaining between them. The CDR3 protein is CASSEARRQPQHF. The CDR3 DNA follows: TGTGCCAGCAGTGAAGCGCGGCGGCAGCCCCAGCATTTT.

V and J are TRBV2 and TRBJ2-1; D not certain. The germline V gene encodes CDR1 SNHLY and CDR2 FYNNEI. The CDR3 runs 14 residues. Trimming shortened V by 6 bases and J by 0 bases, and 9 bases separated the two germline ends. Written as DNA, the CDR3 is TGTGCCAGCAGGTCTCGTAGCTCCTACAATGAGCAGTTCTTC. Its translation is CASRSRSSYNEQFF. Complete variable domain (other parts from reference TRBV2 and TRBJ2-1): EPEVTQTPSHQVTQMGQEVILRCVPISNHLYFYWYRQILGQKVEFLVSFYNNEISEKSEIFDDQFSVERPDGSNFTLKIRSTKLEDSAMYFCASRSRSSYNEQFFGPGTRLTVL.

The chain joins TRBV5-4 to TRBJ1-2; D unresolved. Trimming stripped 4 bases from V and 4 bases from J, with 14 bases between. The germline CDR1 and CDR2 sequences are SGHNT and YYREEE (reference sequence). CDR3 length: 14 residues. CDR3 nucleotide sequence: TGTGCCAGCAGCGGAAAGCAGGACTCCTATGGCTACACCTTC. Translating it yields CASSGKQDSYGYTF. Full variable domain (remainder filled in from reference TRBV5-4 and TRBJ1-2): ETGVTQSPTHLIKTRGQQVTLRCSSQSGHNTVSWYQQALGQGPQFIFQYYREEENGRGNFPPRFSGLQFPNYSSELNVNALELDDSALYLCASSGKQDSYGYTFGSGTRLTVV.

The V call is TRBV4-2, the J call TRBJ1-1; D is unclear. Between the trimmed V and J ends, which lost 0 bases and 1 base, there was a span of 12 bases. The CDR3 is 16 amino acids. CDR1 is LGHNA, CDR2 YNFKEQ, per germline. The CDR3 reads CASSQEVGRGNTEAFF. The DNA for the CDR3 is TGTGCCAGCAGCCAAGAGGTAGGGCGGGGGAACACTGAAGCTTTCTTT.

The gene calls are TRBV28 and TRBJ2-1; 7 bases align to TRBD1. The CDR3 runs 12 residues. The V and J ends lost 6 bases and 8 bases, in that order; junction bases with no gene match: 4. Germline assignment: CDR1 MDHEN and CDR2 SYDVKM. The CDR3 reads CASSPTGHEQFF. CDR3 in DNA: TGTGCCAGCAGCCCGACAGGGCATGAGCAGTTCTTC.

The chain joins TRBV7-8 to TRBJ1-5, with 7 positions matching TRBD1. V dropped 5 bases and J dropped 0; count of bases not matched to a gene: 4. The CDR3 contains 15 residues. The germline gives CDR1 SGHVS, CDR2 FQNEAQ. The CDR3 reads CASSLGQTSNQPQHF. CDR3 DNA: TGTGCCAGCAGCCTGGGACAGACTAGCAATCAGCCCCAGCATTTT.

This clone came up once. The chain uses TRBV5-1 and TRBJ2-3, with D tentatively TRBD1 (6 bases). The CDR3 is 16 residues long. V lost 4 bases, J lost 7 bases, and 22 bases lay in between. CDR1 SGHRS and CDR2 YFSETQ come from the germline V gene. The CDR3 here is CASSQQQGLLGNTQYF. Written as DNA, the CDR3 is TGCGCCAGCAGCCAGCAACAGGGCTTATTAGGAAATACGCAGTATTTT.

CDR3 nucleotides: TGTGCCAGTAGTATAGACCGGGACAGGGATCAGCCCCAGCATTTT. Protein sequence: CASSIDRDRDQPQHF. The chain has TRBV19 and TRBJ1-5, with TRBD1 matching over 9 bases. V lost 0 bases to trimming and J lost 5 bases; unmatched junction nucleotides: 2. CDR3 length: 15 residues. Germline V lookup: CDR1 LNHDA, CDR2 SQIVND (reference sequence).

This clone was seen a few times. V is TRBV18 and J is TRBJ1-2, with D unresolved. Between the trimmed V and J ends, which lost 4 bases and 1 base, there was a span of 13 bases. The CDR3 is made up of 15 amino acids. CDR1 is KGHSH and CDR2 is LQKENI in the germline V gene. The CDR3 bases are TGTGCCAGCTCACTGAAGCGAGATTTTAACTATGGCTACACCTTC. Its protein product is CASSLKRDFNYGYTF.

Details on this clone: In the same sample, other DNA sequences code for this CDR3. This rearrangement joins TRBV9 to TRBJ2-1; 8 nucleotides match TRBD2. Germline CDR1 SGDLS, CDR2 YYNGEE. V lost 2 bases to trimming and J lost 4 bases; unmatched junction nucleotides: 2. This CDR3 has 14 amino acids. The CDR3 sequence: CASSVTGGYNEQFF. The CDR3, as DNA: TGTGCCAGCAGCGTTACGGGAGGGTACAATGAGCAGTTCTTC.

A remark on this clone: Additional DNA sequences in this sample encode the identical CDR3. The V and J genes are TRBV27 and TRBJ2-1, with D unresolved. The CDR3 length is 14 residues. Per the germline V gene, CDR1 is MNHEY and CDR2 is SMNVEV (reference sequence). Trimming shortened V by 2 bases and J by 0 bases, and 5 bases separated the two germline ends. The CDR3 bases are TGTGCCAGCAGTTTAGCGTCCTCCTACAATGAGCAGTTCTTC. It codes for CASSLASSYNEQFF.

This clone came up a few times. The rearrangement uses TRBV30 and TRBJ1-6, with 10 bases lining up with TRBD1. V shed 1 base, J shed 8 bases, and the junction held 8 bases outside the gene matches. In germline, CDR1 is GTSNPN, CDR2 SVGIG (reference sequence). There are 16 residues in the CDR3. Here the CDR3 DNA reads TGTGCCTGGAGTGCCTCGACAGGGGGCGTGGATTCACCCCTCCACTTT. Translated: CAWSASTGGVDSPLHF.

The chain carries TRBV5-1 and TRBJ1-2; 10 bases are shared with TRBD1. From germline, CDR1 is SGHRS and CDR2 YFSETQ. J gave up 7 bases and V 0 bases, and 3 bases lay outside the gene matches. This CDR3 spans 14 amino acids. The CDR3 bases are TGCGCCAGCAGCTTGGACCGGGACAGGGGTGGCTACACCTTC. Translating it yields CASSLDRDRGGYTF.

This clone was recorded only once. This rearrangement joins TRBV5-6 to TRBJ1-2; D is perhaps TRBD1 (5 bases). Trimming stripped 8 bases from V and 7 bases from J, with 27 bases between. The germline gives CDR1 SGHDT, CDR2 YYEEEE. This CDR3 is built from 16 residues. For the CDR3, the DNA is TGTGCCAGTAGGTTGGGGCAGGGCATAACCCGCAGTGGCTACACCTTC. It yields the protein CASRLGQGITRSGYTF.